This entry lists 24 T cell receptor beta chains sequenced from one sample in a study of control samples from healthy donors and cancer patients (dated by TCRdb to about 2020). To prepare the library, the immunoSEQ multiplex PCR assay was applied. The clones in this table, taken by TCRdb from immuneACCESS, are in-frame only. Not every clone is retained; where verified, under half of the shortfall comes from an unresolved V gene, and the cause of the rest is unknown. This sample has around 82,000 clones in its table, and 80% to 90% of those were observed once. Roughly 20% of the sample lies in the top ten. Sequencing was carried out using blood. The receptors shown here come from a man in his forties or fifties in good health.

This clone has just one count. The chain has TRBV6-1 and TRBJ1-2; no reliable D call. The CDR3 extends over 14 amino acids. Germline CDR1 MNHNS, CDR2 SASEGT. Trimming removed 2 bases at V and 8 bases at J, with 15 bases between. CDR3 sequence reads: CASSEPSYRRGYTF. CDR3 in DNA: TGTGCCAGCAGTGAACCTTCCTATCGACGGGGCTACACCTTC.

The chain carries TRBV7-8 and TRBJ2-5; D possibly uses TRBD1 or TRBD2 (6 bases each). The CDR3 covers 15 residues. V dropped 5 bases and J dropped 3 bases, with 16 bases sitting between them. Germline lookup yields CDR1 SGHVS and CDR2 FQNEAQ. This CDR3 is CASSPTRGGEETQYF. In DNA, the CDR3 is TGTGCCAGCAGCCCGACCAGGGGAGGCGAAGAGACCCAGTACTTC.

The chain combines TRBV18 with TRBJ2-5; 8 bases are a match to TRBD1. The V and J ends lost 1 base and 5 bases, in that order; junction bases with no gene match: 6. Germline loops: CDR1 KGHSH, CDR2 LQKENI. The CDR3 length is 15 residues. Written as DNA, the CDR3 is TGTGCCAGCTCACCACGATCAGGGGGCTCTGAGACCCAGTACTTC. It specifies CASSPRSGGSETQYF.

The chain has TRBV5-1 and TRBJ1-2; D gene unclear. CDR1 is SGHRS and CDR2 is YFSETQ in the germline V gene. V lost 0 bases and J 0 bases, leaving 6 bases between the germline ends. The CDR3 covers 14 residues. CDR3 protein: CASSLGTSNYGYTF. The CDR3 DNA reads TGCGCCAGCAGCTTGGGTACTTCTAACTATGGCTACACCTTC.

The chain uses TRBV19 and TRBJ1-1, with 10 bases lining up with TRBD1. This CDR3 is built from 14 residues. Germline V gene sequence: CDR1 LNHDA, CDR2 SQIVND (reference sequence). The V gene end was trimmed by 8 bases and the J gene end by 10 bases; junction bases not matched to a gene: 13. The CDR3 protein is CASLRTGGSKAAFF. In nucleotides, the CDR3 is TGTGCCAGTCTCCGGACAGGGGGATCCAAGGCAGCTTTCTTT.

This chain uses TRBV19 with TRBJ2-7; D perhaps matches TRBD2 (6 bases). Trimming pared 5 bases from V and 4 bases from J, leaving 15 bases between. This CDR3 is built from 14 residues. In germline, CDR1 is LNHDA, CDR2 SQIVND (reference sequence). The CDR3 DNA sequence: TGTGCCAGTAGTTGGGCATTGGGGACTTACGAGCAGTACTTC. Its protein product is CASSWALGTYEQYF.

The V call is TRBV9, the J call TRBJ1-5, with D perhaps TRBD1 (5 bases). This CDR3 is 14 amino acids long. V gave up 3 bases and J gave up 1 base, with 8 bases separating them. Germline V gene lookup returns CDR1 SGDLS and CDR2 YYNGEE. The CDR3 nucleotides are TGTGCCAGCAGCGCGACAGTGAGCAATCAGCCCCAGCATTTT. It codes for CASSATVSNQPQHF.

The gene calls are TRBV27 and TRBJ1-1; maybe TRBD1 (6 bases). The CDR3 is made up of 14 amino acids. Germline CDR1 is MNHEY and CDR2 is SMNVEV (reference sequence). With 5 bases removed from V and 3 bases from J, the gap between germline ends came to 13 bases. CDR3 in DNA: TGTGCCAGCAGTGGCCGACAGGACCACACTGAAGCTTTCTTT. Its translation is CASSGRQDHTEAFF.

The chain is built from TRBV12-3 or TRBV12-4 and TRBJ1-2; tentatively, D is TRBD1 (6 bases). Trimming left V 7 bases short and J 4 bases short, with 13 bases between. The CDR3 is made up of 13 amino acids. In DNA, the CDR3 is TGTGCCAGCATGGGGGGCTGGGGCTATGGCTACACCTTC. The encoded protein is CASMGGWGYGYTF.

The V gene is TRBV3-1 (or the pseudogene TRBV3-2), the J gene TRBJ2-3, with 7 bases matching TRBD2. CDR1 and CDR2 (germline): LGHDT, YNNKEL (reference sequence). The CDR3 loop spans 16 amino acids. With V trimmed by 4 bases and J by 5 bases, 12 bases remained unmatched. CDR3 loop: CASSPSGGGPEDTQYF. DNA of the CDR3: TGTGCCAGCAGCCCTAGTGGGGGAGGGCCAGAAGATACGCAGTATTTT.

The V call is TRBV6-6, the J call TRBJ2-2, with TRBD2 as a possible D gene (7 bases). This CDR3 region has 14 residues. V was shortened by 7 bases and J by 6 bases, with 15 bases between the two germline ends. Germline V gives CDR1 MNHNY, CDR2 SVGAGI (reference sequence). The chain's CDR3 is CASIGGLGAGELFF. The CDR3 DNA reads TGTGCCAGCATCGGGGGGCTTGGTGCCGGGGAGCTGTTTTTT.

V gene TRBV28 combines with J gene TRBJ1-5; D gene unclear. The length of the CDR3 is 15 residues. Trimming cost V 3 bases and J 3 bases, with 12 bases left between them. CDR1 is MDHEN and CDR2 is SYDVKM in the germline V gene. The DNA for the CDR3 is TGTGCCAGCAGTTTTCGGTTGGGGAACAATCAGCCCCAGCATTTT. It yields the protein CASSFRLGNNQPQHF.

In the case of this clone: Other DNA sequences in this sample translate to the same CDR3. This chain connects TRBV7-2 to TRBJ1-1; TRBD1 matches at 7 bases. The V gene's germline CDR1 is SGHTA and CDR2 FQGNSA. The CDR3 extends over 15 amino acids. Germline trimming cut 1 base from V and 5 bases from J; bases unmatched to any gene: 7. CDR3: CASSLESTGDTEAFF. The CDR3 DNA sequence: TGTGCCAGCAGCTTAGAGAGCACAGGGGATACTGAAGCTTTCTTT.

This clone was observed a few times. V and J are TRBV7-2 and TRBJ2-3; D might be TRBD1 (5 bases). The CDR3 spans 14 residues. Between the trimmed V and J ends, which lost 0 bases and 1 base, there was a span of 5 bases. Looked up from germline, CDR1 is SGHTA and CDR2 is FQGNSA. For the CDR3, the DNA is TGTGCCAGCAGCTTAGCAGGGGGCACAGATACGCAGTATTTT. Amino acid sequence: CASSLAGGTDTQYF.

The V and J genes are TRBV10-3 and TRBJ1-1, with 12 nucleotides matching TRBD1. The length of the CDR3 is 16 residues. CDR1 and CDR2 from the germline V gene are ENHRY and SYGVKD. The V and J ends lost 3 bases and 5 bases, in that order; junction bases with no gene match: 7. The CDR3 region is CAISDPGQGAWTEAFF. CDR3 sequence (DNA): TGTGCCATCAGTGATCCGGGACAGGGGGCTTGGACTGAAGCTTTCTTT.

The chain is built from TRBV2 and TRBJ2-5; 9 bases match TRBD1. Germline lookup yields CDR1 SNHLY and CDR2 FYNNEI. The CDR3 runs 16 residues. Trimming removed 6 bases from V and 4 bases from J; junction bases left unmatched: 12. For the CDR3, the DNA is TGTGCCAGCAGCTACAGGGGGCTCCAGTCGGGAGAGACCCAGTACTTC. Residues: CASSYRGLQSGETQYF. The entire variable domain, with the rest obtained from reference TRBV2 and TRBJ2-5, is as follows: EPEVTQTPSHQVTQMGQEVILRCVPISNHLYFYWYRQILGQKVEFLVSFYNNEISEKSEIFDDQFSVERPDGSNFTLKIRSTKLEDSAMYFCASSYRGLQSGETQYFGPGTRLLVL.

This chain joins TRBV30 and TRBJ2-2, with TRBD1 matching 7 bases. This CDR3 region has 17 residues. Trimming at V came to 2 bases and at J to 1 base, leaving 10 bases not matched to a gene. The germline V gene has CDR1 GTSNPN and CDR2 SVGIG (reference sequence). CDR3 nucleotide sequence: TGTGCCTGGAGTCCACAGATGGGACAGAGGAACACCGGGGAGCTGTTTTTT. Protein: CAWSPQMGQRNTGELFF.

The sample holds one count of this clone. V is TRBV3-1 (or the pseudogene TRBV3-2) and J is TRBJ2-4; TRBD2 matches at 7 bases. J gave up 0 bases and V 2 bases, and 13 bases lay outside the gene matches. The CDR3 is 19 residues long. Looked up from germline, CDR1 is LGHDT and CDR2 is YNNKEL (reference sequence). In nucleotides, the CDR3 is TGTGCCAGCAGCCAACCAAGACTTTCGGGGGGACTAGCCAAAAACATTCAGTACTTC. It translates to CASSQPRLSGGLAKNIQYF.

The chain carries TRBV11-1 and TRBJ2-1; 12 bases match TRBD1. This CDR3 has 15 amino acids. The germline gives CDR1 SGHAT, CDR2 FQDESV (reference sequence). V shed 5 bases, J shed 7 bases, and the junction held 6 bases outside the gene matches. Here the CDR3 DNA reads TGTGCCAGCAGCCTAGGGACAGGGGGCTTTAATGAGCAGTTCTTC. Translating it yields CASSLGTGGFNEQFF.

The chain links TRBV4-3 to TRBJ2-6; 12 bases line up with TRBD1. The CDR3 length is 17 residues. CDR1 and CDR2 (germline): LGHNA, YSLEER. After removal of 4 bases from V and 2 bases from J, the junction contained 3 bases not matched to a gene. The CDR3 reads CASSPGTGGPGANVLTF. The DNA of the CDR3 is TGCGCCAGCAGCCCTGGGACAGGGGGCCCTGGGGCCAACGTCCTGACTTTC.

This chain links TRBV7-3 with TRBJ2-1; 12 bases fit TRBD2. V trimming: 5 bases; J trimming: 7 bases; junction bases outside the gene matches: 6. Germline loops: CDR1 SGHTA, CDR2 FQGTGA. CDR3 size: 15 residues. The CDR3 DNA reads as TGTGCCAGCAGCCCCGGACTAGCGGGAAGAAATGAGCAGTTCTTC. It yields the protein CASSPGLAGRNEQFF. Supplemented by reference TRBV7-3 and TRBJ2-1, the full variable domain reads GAGVSQTPSNKVTEKGKYVELRCDPISGHTALYWYRQSLGQGPEFLIYFQGTGAADDSGLPNDRFFAVRPEGSVSTLKIQRTERGDSAVYLCASSPGLAGRNEQFFGPGTRLTVL.

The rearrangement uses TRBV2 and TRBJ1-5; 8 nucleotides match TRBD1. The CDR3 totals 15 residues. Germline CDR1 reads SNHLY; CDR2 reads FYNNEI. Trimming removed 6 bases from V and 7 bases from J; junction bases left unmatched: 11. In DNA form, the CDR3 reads TGTGCCAGCAGCAGACTTCAGGGGGCAGGCCAGCCCCAGCATTTT. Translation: CASSRLQGAGQPQHF.

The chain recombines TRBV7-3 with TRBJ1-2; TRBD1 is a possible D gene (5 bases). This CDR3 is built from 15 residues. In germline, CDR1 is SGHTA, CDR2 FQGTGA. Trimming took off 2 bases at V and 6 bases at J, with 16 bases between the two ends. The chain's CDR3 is CASSLEGTLRNGYTF. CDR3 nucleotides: TGTGCCAGCAGCTTAGAGGGGACGTTGCGTAATGGCTACACCTTC.

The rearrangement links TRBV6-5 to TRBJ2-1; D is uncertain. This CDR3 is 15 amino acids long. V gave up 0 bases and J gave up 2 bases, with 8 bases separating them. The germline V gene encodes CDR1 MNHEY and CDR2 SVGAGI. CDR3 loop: CASSYSPPPYNEQFF. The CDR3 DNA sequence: TGTGCCAGCAGTTACTCGCCCCCTCCCTACAATGAGCAGTTCTTC.